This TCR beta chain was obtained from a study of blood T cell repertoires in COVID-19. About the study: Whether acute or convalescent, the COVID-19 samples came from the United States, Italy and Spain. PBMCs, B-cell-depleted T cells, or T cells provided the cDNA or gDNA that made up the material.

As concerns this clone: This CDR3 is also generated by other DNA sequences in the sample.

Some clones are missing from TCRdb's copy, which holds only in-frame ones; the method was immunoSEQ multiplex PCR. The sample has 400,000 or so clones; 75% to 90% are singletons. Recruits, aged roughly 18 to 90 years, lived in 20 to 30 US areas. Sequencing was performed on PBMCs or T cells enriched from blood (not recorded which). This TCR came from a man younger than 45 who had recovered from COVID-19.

CDR3 DNA: TGTGCCAGTAGTATAGGACTAGCGGGAGGCTACGAGCAGTACTTC. Residues: CASSIGLAGGYEQYF. The rearrangement links TRBV19 to TRBJ2-7; 13 bases are a match to TRBD2. The CDR3 contains 15 residues. The junction had 0 bases not matched to a gene; V was cut back by 1 base and J by 3 bases. Germline CDR1 and CDR2: LNHDA and SQIVND (reference sequence).